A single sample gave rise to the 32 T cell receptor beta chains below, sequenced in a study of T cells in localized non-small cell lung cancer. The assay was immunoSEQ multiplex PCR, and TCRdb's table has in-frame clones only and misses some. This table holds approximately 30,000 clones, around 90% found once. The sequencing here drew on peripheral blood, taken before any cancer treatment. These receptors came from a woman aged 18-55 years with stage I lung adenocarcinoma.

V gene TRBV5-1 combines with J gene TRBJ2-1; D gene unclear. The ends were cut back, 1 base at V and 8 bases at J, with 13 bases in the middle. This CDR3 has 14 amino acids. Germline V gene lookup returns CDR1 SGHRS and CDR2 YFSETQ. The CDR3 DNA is TGCGCCAGCAGCTTGAGGCGGTCCGAAGATGAGCAGTTCTTC. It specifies CASSLRRSEDEQFF.

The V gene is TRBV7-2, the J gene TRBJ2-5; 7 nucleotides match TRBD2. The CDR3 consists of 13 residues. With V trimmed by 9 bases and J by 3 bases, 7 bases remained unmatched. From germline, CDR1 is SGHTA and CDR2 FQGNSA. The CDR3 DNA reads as TGTGCCAGTGCTCCCGGGACTAAAGAGACCCAGTACTTC. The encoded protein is CASAPGTKETQYF.

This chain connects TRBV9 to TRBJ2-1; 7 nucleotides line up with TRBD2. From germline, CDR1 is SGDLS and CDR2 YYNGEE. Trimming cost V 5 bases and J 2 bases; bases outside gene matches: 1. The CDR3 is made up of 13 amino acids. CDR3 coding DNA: TGTGCCAGCAGTGGGACTACCTACAATGAGCAGTTCTTC. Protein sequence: CASSGTTYNEQFF.

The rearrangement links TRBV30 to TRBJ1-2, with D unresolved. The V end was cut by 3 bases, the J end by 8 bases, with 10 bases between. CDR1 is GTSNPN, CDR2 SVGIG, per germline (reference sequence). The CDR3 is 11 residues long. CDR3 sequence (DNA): TGTGCCTGGAGGGGGAACAGCGGCTACACCTTC. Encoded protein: CAWRGNSGYTF.

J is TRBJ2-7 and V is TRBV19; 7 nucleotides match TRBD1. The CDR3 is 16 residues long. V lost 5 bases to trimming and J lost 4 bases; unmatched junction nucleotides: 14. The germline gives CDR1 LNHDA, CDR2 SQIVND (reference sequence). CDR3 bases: TGTGCCAGTAGTCCCGAAACAGGGGCCTCAGGGTACGAGCAGTACTTC. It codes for CASSPETGASGYEQYF.

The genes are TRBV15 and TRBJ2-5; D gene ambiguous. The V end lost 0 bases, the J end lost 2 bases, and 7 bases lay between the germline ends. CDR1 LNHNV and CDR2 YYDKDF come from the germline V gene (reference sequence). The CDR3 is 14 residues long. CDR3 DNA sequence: TGTGCCACCAGCAGAGATTACGGACAAGAGACCCAGTACTTC. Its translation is CATSRDYGQETQYF.

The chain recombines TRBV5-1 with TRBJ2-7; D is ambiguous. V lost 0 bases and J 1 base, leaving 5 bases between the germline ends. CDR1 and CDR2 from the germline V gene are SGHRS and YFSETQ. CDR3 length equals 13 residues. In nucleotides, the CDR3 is TGCGCCAGCAGCTTGGACCAATCCTACGAGCAGTACTTC. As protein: CASSLDQSYEQYF.

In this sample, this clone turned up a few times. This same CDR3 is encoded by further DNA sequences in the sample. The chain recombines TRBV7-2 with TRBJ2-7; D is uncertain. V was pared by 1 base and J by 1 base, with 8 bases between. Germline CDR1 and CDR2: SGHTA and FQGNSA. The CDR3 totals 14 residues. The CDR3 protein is CASSLGLSSYEQYF. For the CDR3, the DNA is TGTGCCAGCAGCTTAGGCCTGAGTTCCTACGAGCAGTACTTC.

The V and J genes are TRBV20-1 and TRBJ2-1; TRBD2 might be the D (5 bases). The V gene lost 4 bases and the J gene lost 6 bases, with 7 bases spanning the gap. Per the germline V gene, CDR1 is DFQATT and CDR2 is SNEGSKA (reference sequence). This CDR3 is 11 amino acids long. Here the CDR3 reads CSAIGINEQFF. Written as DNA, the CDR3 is TGCAGTGCTATCGGGATCAATGAGCAGTTCTTC.

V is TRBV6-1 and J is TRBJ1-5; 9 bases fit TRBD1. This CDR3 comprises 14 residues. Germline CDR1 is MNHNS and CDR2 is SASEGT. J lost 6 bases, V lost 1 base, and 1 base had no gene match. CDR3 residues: CASSEGTGAQPQHF. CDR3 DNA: TGTGCCAGCAGTGAAGGGACAGGGGCTCAGCCCCAGCATTTT.

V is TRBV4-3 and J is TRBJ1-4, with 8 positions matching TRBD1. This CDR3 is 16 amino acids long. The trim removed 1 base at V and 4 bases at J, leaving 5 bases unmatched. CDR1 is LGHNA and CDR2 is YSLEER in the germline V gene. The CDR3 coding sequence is TGCGCCAGCAGCCAAGTAACAGGGGGTGTTAATGAAAAACTGTTTTTT. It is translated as CASSQVTGGVNEKLFF.

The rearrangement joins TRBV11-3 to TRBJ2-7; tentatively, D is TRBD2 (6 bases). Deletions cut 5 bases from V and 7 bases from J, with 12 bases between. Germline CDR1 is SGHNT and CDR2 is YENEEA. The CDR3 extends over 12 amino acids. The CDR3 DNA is TGTGCCAGCAGCCCCGGGGGTCGGGAGCAGTACTTC. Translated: CASSPGGREQYF.

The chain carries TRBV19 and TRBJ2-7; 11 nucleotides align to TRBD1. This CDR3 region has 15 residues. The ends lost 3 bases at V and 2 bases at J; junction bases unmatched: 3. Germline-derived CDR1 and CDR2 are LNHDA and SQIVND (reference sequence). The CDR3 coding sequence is TGTGCCAGTAGTATCGGACAGGGGGCTACCTACGAGCAGTACTTC. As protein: CASSIGQGATYEQYF.

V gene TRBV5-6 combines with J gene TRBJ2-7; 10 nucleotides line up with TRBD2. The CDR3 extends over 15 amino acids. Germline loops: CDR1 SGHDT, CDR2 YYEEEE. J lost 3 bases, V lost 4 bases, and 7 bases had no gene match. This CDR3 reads CASSTWTSGNYEQYF. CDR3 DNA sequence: TGTGCCAGCAGCACCTGGACTAGCGGAAACTACGAGCAGTACTTC.

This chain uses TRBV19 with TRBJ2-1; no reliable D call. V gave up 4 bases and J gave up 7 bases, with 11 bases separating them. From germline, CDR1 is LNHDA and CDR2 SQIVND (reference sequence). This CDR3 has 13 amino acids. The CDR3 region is CASSKRPQNEQFF. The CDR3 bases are TGTGCCAGTAGTAAGAGGCCTCAAAATGAGCAGTTCTTC.

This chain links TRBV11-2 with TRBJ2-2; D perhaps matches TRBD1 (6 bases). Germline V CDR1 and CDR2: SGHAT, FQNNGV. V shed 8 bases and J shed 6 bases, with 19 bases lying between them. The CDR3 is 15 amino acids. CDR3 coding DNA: TGTGCCAGCGGCGCCGCTTGGGGGCGCCCCGGGGAGCTGTTTTTT. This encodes CASGAAWGRPGELFF.

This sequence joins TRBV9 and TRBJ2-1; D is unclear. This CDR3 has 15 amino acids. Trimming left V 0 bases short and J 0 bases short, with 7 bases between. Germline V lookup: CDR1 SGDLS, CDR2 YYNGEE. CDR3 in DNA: TGTGCCAGCAGCGTAGCTGGGATCTCCTACAATGAGCAGTTCTTC. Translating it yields CASSVAGISYNEQFF.

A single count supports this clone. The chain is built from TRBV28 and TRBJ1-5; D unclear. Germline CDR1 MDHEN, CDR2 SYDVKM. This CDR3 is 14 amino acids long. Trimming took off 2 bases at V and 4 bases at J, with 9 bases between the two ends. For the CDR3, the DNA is TGTGCCAGCAGTTTAACGGCAGTGAATCAGCCCCAGCATTTT. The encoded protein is CASSLTAVNQPQHF.

The CDR3, as DNA: TGTGCCAGCAGCTTAGAGACCTACTTGAGCGGGAGGGGTATAAATGAGCAGTTCTTC. Amino acids: CASSLETYLSGRGINEQFF. V usage is TRBV11-2 and J usage is TRBJ2-1; 10 bases are shared with TRBD2. CDR3 size: 19 residues. CDR1 is SGHAT, CDR2 FQNNGV, per germline. Trimming took 0 bases from V and 7 from J; bases not matched to a gene: 15.

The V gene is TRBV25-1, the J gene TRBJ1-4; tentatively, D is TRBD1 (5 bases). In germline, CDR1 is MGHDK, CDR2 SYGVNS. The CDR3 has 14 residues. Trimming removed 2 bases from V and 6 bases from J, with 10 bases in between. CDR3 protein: CASSEVRDHEKLFF. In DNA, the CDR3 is TGTGCCAGCAGTGAAGTACGGGACCATGAAAAACTGTTTTTT.

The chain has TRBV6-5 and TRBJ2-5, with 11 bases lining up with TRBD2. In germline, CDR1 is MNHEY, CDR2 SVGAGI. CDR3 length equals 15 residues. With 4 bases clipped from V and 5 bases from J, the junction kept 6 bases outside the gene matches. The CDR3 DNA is TGTGCCAGCAGTTCCCTAGCGGGAGGAAAGGAGACCCAGTACTTC. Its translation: CASSSLAGGKETQYF.

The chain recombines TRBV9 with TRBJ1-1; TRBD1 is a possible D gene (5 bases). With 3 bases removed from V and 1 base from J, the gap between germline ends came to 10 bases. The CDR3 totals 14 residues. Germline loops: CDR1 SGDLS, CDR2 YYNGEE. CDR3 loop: CASSASGGNTEAFF. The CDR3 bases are TGTGCCAGCAGCGCCTCGGGGGGGAACACTGAAGCTTTCTTT.

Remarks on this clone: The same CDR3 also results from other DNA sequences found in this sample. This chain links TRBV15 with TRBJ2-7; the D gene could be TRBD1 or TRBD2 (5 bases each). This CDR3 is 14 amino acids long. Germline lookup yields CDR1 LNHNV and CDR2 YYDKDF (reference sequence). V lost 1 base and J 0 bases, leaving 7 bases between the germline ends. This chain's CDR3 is CATSRGGTSYEQYF. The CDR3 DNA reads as TGTGCCACCAGCAGAGGGGGGACCTCCTACGAGCAGTACTTC.

Here the CDR3 reads CASSMDGLWTEAFF. The CDR3 nucleotides read TGTGCCAGTAGTATGGATGGGCTTTGGACTGAAGCTTTCTTT. This chain connects TRBV19 to TRBJ1-1; D unclear. This CDR3 contains 14 residues. From germline, CDR1 is LNHDA and CDR2 SQIVND (reference sequence). V shed 3 bases and J shed 5 bases, with 13 bases lying between them.

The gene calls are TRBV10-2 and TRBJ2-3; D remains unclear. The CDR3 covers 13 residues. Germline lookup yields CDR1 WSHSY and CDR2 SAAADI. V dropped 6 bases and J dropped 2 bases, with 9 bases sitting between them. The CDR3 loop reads CASRRTTTDTQYF. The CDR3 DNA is TGCGCCAGCAGAAGGACCACCACAGATACGCAGTATTTT.

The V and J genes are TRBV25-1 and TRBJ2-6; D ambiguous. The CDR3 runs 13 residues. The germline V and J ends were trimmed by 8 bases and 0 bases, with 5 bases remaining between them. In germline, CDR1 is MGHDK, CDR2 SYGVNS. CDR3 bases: TGTGCCAGCTTCGCCTCTGGGGCCAACGTCCTGACTTTC. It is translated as CASFASGANVLTF.

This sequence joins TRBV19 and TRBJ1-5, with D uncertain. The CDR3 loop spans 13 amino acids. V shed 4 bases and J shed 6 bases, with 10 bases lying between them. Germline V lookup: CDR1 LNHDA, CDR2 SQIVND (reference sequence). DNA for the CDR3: TGTGCCAGTAGTAGGGCAGTTCGTCAGCCCCAGCATTTT. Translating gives CASSRAVRQPQHF.

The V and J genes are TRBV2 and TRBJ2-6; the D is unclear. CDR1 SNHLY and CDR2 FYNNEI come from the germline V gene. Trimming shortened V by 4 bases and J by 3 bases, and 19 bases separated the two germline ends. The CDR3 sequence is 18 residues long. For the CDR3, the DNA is TGTGCCAGCAGTGGTCTGTCTAGTACCCTCTATGGGGCCAACGTCCTGACTTTC. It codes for CASSGLSSTLYGANVLTF. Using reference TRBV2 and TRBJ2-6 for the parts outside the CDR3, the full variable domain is EPEVTQTPSHQVTQMGQEVILRCVPISNHLYFYWYRQILGQKVEFLVSFYNNEISEKSEIFDDQFSVERPDGSNFTLKIRSTKLEDSAMYFCASSGLSSTLYGANVLTFGAGSRLTVL.

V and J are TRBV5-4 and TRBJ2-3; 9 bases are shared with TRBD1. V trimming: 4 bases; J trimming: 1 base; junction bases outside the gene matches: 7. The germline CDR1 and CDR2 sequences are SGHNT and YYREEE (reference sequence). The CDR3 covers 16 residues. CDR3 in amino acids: CASSPTTGGGTDTQYF. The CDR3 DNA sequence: TGTGCCAGCAGCCCGACCACAGGGGGCGGCACAGATACGCAGTATTTT.

DNA for the CDR3: TGTGCCAGCCCTGAGGGGACGCGGGCTCGGAATGAGCAGTTCTTC. This codes for CASPEGTRARNEQFF. The V call is TRBV2, the J call TRBJ2-1, with D perhaps matching TRBD1 or TRBD2 (5 bases each). V lost 8 bases to trimming and J lost 7 bases, with 21 bases between them. The CDR3 is 15 amino acids. Germline V CDR1 and CDR2: SNHLY, FYNNEI.

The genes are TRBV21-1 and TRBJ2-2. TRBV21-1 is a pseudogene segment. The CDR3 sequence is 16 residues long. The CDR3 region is CASTTEQRKNTGELFF. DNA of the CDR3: TGTGCCAGCACCACAGAACAGCGAAAGAACACCGGGGAGCTGTTTTTT.

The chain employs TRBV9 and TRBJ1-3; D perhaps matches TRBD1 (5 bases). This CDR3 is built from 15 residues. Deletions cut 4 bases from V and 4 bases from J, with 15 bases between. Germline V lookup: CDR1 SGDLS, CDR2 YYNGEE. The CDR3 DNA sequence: TGTGCCAGCAGCTTCAGGTCCTGGGGGGGAAACACCATATATTTT. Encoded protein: CASSFRSWGGNTIYF.